Following are 18 T cell receptor beta chains from one sample sequenced in a study of T cells in Graves' hyperthyroidism and ophthalmopathy. TCR beta CDR3 regions were amplified from RNA transcripts. HTBI primers were the set used in a first-round RT-PCR of the TCR CDR3. TCRdb passed the multiplex PCR reads through MiXCR, listing each CDR3 protein once. The sample lists about half a million distinct CDR3 sequences, about a fifth occurring once. Sequencing input: blood. The receptors stem from a man between 18 and 35 years old with Graves' hyperthyroidism.

This clonotype was recorded many times. V gene TRBV28 combines with J gene TRBJ1-1; 8 bases agree with TRBD1. Trimming at V came to 5 bases and at J to 7 bases, leaving 12 bases not matched to a gene. Per germline, CDR1 MDHEN and CDR2 SYDVKM. This CDR3 comprises 15 residues. The CDR3 spells CASSPPGGQVLEAFF. The CDR3 nucleotides are TGTGCCAGCAGTCCCCCTGGGGGACAGGTACTTGAAGCTTTCTTT.

This clonotype has at least ten counts. The chain carries TRBV6-1 and TRBJ2-2, with TRBD2 matching 13 bases. Germline V CDR1 and CDR2: MNHNS, SASEGT. J gave up 4 bases and V 7 bases, and 3 bases lay outside the gene matches. This CDR3 has 15 amino acids. CDR3 sequence: CASKTSGGTTGELFF. CDR3 sequence (DNA): TGTGCCAGCAAGACTAGCGGGGGGACCACCGGGGAGCTGTTTTTT.

This clonotype was detected a few times. The chain couples TRBV5-6 to TRBJ1-2, with D hard to call. The CDR3 runs to 13 residues. The germline CDR1 and CDR2 sequences are SGHDT and YYEEEE. The V and J ends lost 0 bases and 7 bases respectively, with 10 bases between them. The CDR3 sequence is CASSLELAGGYTF. The CDR3 bases are TGTGCCAGCAGCTTGGAGTTGGCTGGTGGCTACACCTTC.

The table lists this clonotype with a few counts. The chain employs TRBV7-8 and TRBJ1-2, with 9 bases fitting TRBD1. The ends lost 1 base at V and 2 bases at J; junction bases unmatched: 5. The germline V gene encodes CDR1 SGHVS and CDR2 FQNEAQ. This CDR3 is 16 amino acids long. CDR3 protein: CASSLVTGGSNYGYTF. DNA of the CDR3: TGTGCCAGCAGCTTAGTAACAGGGGGCTCAAACTATGGCTACACCTTC.

Many counts were recorded for this clonotype. The V and J genes are TRBV15 and TRBJ2-5, with 7 bases lining up with TRBD2. The length of the CDR3 is 15 residues. The germline CDR1 and CDR2 sequences are LNHNV and YYDKDF (reference sequence). With V trimmed by 1 base and J by 4 bases, 6 bases remained unmatched. This CDR3 reads CATSRGGTGGETQYF. CDR3 sequence (DNA): TGTGCCACCAGCAGAGGGGGGACGGGGGGAGAGACCCAGTACTTC.

This clonotype was seen repeatedly, ten times or more. The CDR3 bases are TGTGCCAGCAGCTTAGGGGCTGGGGGCTACGAGCAGTACTTC. It yields the protein CASSLGAGGYEQYF. This rearrangement joins TRBV11-2 to TRBJ2-7; D may correspond to TRBD1 or TRBD2 (5 bases each). CDR3 length equals 14 residues. Deletions cut 1 base from V and 3 bases from J, with 10 bases between. Germline V CDR1 and CDR2: SGHAT, FQNNGV.

This clonotype was seen many times. V is TRBV28 and J is TRBJ1-3; D might be TRBD1 (5 bases). Trimming took 5 bases from V and 0 from J, leaving 14 bases between them. This CDR3 spans 16 amino acids. The germline V gene has CDR1 MDHEN and CDR2 SYDVKM. CDR3 sequence: CASSIGALDSGNTIYF. CDR3 nucleotide sequence: TGTGCCAGCAGTATAGGGGCACTCGACTCTGGAAACACCATATATTTT.

This clonotype was detected many times. The chain couples TRBV12-3 or TRBV12-4 to TRBJ1-3, with a weak D call TRBD1 (6 bases). The CDR3 contains 16 residues. Trimming shortened V by 6 bases and J by 0 bases, and 15 bases separated the two germline ends. The CDR3 region has the DNA TGTGCCAGCAGAATTATTGGGACACTCTCTGGAAACACCATATATTTT. Translation: CASRIIGTLSGNTIYF.

The chain uses TRBV28 and TRBJ2-7, with D perhaps TRBD1 (6 bases). The germline V gene encodes CDR1 MDHEN and CDR2 SYDVKM. Trimming shortened V by 6 bases and J by 0 bases, and 12 bases separated the two germline ends. This CDR3 is 14 amino acids long. CDR3 in amino acids: CASSLDRISYEQYF. In nucleotides, the CDR3 is TGTGCCAGCAGCCTTGACAGGATCTCCTACGAGCAGTACTTC.

In its sample, this clonotype was seen many times. The chain carries TRBV28 and TRBJ2-2, with unresolved D. V was clipped by 5 bases and J by 0 bases, with 7 bases between them. The CDR3 is 14 amino acids. The germline gives CDR1 MDHEN, CDR2 SYDVKM. The CDR3 spells CASSGGSNTGELFF. CDR3 DNA: TGTGCCAGCAGTGGCGGCTCGAACACCGGGGAGCTGTTTTTT.

The V gene is TRBV15, the J gene TRBJ2-5; the D gene is possibly TRBD1 (6 bases). Germline assignment: CDR1 LNHNV and CDR2 YYDKDF (reference sequence). The ends were cut back, 7 bases at V and 2 bases at J, with 17 bases in the middle. The CDR3 is 15 amino acids. The CDR3 sequence: CATTPSGGQQETQYF. The CDR3, as DNA: TGTGCCACCACCCCTTCTGGGGGACAACAAGAGACCCAGTACTTC.

In its sample, this clonotype was seen many times. This CDR3 reads CASSPQAGQSSYEQYF. In DNA, the CDR3 is TGTGCCAGCAGTCCCCAGGCAGGGCAGAGCTCCTACGAGCAGTACTTC. The chain is built from TRBV2 and TRBJ2-7; perhaps TRBD1 as D (5 bases). CDR1 and CDR2 (germline): SNHLY, FYNNEI. Trimming removed 5 bases at V and 0 bases at J, with 17 bases between. The CDR3 consists of 16 residues. Full variable domain (missing parts from reference TRBV2 and TRBJ2-7): EPEVTQTPSHQVTQMGQEVILRCVPISNHLYFYWYRQILGQKVEFLVSFYNNEISEKSEIFDDQFSVERPDGSNFTLKIRSTKLEDSAMYFCASSPQAGQSSYEQYFGPGTRLTVT.

This clonotype has at least ten counts. The chain is built from TRBV7-2 and TRBJ1-5; the D is unclear. Germline V gene sequence: CDR1 SGHTA, CDR2 FQGNSA. V was pared by 5 bases and J by 3 bases, with 5 bases between. This CDR3 has 12 amino acids. DNA for the CDR3: TGTGCCAGCAGCCGATACAATCAGCCCCAGCATTTT. Translated: CASSRYNQPQHF.

This clonotype was detected only a few times. The CDR3 nucleotides are TGTGCCAGCAGCCAAGACCACTCACCCCTCCACTTT. Protein: CASSQDHSPLHF. V gene TRBV3-1 combines with J gene TRBJ1-6; no firm D call. The V and J ends lost 0 bases and 10 bases respectively, with 4 bases between them. The CDR3 covers 12 residues. Looked up from germline, CDR1 is LGHDT and CDR2 is YNNKEL (reference sequence). The full variable domain, its missing parts supplied by reference TRBV3-1 and TRBJ1-6, is DTAVSQTPKYLVTQMGNDKSIKCEQNLGHDTMYWYKQDSKKFLKIMFSYNNKELIINETVPNRFSPKSPDKAHLNLHINSLELGDSAVYFCASSQDHSPLHFGNGTRLTVT.

The V gene is TRBV6-5, the J gene TRBJ2-5; D gene uncertain. CDR3 length: 14 amino acids. The V end was cut by 2 bases, the J end by 0 bases, with 7 bases between. Germline CDR1 MNHEY, CDR2 SVGAGI. The CDR3 loop reads CASSYVLNQETQYF. In DNA form, the CDR3 reads TGTGCCAGCAGTTACGTGTTGAACCAAGAGACCCAGTACTTC.

This clonotype came up a few times. The chain couples TRBV19 to TRBJ1-1; D is ambiguous. V was pared by 8 bases and J by 0 bases, with 13 bases between. This CDR3 is 14 amino acids long. Per germline, CDR1 LNHDA and CDR2 SQIVND (reference sequence). The CDR3 bases are TGTGCCAGTGGAGCCCTGGATCTGAACACTGAAGCTTTCTTT. It encodes CASGALDLNTEAFF.

There are a few counts of this clonotype. The chain carries TRBV12-3 or TRBV12-4 and TRBJ1-1; D is unresolved. V was clipped by 3 bases and J by 5 bases, with 16 bases between them. This CDR3 contains 15 residues. CDR3 in DNA: TGTGCCAGCAGTTTGTCTCGGGTCCCGAAAACTGAAGCTTTCTTT. It codes for CASSLSRVPKTEAFF.

In this sample, this clonotype turned up a few times. The genes are TRBV11-1 and TRBJ1-3; D unclear. V shed 5 bases and J shed 3 bases, with 17 bases lying between them. Per the germline V gene, CDR1 is SGHAT and CDR2 is FQDESV (reference sequence). The CDR3 has 16 residues. CDR3 nucleotide sequence: TGTGCCAGCAGCCGAGACGGGAGAAGGTTTGGAAACACCATATATTTT. Protein product: CASSRDGRRFGNTIYF.